Below, 23 T cell receptor beta chains from the same sample are listed, as sequenced in a study of immune cell composition in non-small cell lung cancer. Produced via immunoSEQ multiplex PCR; TCRdb's table is partial and in-frame only. The sample lists 5,000 or so clones; roughly four fifths were seen once. Specimen: lung tumor tissue. The receptors shown here come from a human donor with non-small cell lung cancer.

The J gene is TRBJ2-1, the V gene TRBV9, with D maybe TRBD2 (5 bases). The CDR3 sequence is 13 residues long. Germline lookup yields CDR1 SGDLS and CDR2 YYNGEE. Trimming removed 0 bases at V and 5 bases at J, with 6 bases between. The CDR3 DNA reads TGTGCCAGCAGCGTAGAGAGGGACAATGAGCAGTTCTTC. Amino acids: CASSVERDNEQFF.

This sequence joins TRBV14 and TRBJ2-3; TRBD2 aligns across 9 bases. Per germline, CDR1 SGHDN and CDR2 FVKESK. The CDR3 contains 14 residues. V dropped 6 bases and J dropped 5; count of bases not matched to a gene: 6. CDR3: CASRGGLAIDTQYF. The CDR3 DNA reads as TGTGCCAGCAGAGGGGGACTAGCTATAGATACGCAGTATTTT. Looking up the rest from reference TRBV14 and TRBJ2-3 gives the full variable domain: EAGVTQFPSHSVIEKGQTVTLRCDPISGHDNLYWYRRVMGKEIKFLLHFVKESKQDESGMPNNRFLAERTGGTYSTLKVQPAELEDSGVYFCASRGGLAIDTQYFGPGTRLTVL.

By proportion, this clone is large. The V gene is TRBV19, the J gene TRBJ2-1; 12 nucleotides agree with TRBD2. The germline gives CDR1 LNHDA, CDR2 SQIVND (reference sequence). This CDR3 is built from 15 residues. J lost 6 bases, V lost 6 bases, and 6 bases had no gene match. CDR3 region: CASSPTSGSFNEQFF. The CDR3 region has the DNA TGTGCCAGTAGCCCGACTAGCGGGAGTTTCAATGAGCAGTTCTTC.

The chain joins TRBV18 to TRBJ2-2, with 12 bases aligning to TRBD1. Trimming took 4 bases from V and 7 from J; bases not matched to a gene: 7. CDR3 length equals 16 residues. Germline CDR1 and CDR2: KGHSH and LQKENI. The CDR3 DNA is TGTGCCAGCTCACAACCGGGACAGGGGGCGATCGGGGAGCTGTTTTTT. Translation: CASSQPGQGAIGELFF.

The V and J genes are TRBV7-3 and TRBJ2-2, with 7 bases aligning to TRBD1. The CDR3 is 15 amino acids. Germline lookup yields CDR1 SGHTA and CDR2 FQGTGA. V shed 5 bases and J 1 base; nucleotides not matched to a gene: 4. CDR3 in DNA: TGTGCCAGCAGCCCCTCAGGGGGGAACACCGGGGAGCTGTTTTTT. This translates into CASSPSGGNTGELFF.

The chain employs TRBV19 and TRBJ2-6, with 9 bases fitting TRBD1. The germline gives CDR1 LNHDA, CDR2 SQIVND (reference sequence). V shed 9 bases and J 2 bases; nucleotides not matched to a gene: 5. The CDR3 consists of 15 residues. The CDR3, as DNA: TGTGCCAGCAAACAGGGGGCCCCTGGGGCCAACGTCCTGACTTTC. Translation: CASKQGAPGANVLTF.

The V and J genes are TRBV5-1 and TRBJ2-1; TRBD2 agrees at 8 bases. CDR1 is SGHRS, CDR2 YFSETQ, per germline. Trimming took 1 base from V and 2 from J; bases not matched to a gene: 5. This CDR3 is 16 amino acids long. The CDR3 region is CASSLIGRAPYNEQFF. CDR3 nucleotide sequence: TGCGCCAGCAGCTTGATCGGGAGGGCCCCCTACAATGAGCAGTTCTTC.

The J gene is TRBJ2-1, the V gene TRBV6-4, with TRBD1 identical over 8 bases. Germline trimming cut 6 bases from V and 5 bases from J; bases unmatched to any gene: 3. Germline V gives CDR1 MRHNA, CDR2 SNTAGT. The CDR3 runs to 13 residues. CDR3 protein: CASSRTGNNEQFF. The DNA for the CDR3 is TGTGCCAGCAGCCGGACAGGGAACAATGAGCAGTTCTTC.

V usage is TRBV6-1 and J usage is TRBJ2-2, with D uncertain. Germline V CDR1 and CDR2: MNHNS, SASEGT. The CDR3 has 14 residues. Trimming took 5 bases from V and 1 from J, leaving 8 bases between them. CDR3 coding DNA: TGTGCCAGCAGTTTCTCAGGGAACACCGGGGAGCTGTTTTTT. This codes for CASSFSGNTGELFF.

The gene calls are TRBV29-1 and TRBJ1-2, with D tentatively TRBD1 (6 bases). This CDR3 has 13 amino acids. Trimming took off 6 bases at V and 6 bases at J, with 17 bases between the two ends. Germline CDR1 is SQVTM and CDR2 is ANQGSEA. The CDR3 DNA reads as TGCAGCGTCGGGTGGGACACTCTCAATGGCTACACCTTC. It encodes CSVGWDTLNGYTF.

This clone showed up just once. This chain connects TRBV2 to TRBJ2-3; a weak D match, TRBD2 (6 bases). Germline V gene lookup returns CDR1 SNHLY and CDR2 FYNNEI. CDR3 length: 14 amino acids. Between the trimmed V and J ends, which lost 4 bases and 4 bases, there was a span of 12 bases. The CDR3 sequence is CASSVGGKADTQYF. The CDR3 DNA reads TGTGCCAGCAGTGTTGGCGGGAAGGCAGATACGCAGTATTTT.

The rearrangement joins TRBV15 to TRBJ2-4; D not resolved. V dropped 0 bases and J dropped 5 bases, with 8 bases sitting between them. The germline CDR1 and CDR2 sequences are LNHNV and YYDKDF (reference sequence). The CDR3 has 14 amino acids. The CDR3 nucleotides are TGTGCCACCAGCAGAGACCTTAGTGAAAACATTCAGTACTTC. Protein product: CATSRDLSENIQYF.

The chain carries TRBV2 and TRBJ2-5; 8 bases are a match to TRBD1. Trimming cost V 7 bases and J 4 bases; bases outside gene matches: 8. There are 14 residues in the CDR3. Germline V gene lookup returns CDR1 SNHLY and CDR2 FYNNEI. The CDR3 sequence: CASTSTGVVETQYF. The CDR3 region has the DNA TGTGCCAGCACCTCGACAGGGGTGGTAGAGACCCAGTACTTC. Full variable domain (missing parts from reference TRBV2 and TRBJ2-5): EPEVTQTPSHQVTQMGQEVILRCVPISNHLYFYWYRQILGQKVEFLVSFYNNEISEKSEIFDDQFSVERPDGSNFTLKIRSTKLEDSAMYFCASTSTGVVETQYFGPGTRLLVL.

This clone was seen only a few times. Written as DNA, the CDR3 is TGTGCCAGTAGTACCACAGGACCCAGTAGGACTTTCTTT. Translating gives CASSTTGPSRTFF. The chain has TRBV19 and TRBJ1-1; possible D gene TRBD1, 5 bases. CDR1 LNHDA and CDR2 SQIVND come from the germline V gene (reference sequence). The CDR3 is 13 amino acids. The V and J ends lost 4 bases and 12 bases respectively, with 18 bases between them. Together with reference TRBV19 and TRBJ1-1, the CDR3 gives the full variable domain: DGGITQSPKYLFRKEGQNVTLSCEQNLNHDAMYWYRQDPGQGLRLIYYSQIVNDFQKGDIAEGYSVSREKKESFPLTVTSAQKNPTAFYLCASSTTGPSRTFFGQGTRLTVV.

Here the CDR3 reads CASSLTGQGASEKLFF. The CDR3 region has the DNA TGTGCCAGCAGCCTTACGGGACAGGGGGCAAGTGAAAAACTGTTTTTT. V usage is TRBV7-2 and J usage is TRBJ1-4; 12 bases are a match to TRBD1. CDR1 is SGHTA, CDR2 FQGNSA, per germline. This CDR3 contains 16 residues. V was pared by 5 bases and J by 7 bases, with 8 bases of the junction left unmatched. The full variable domain, rest sourced from reference TRBV7-2 and TRBJ1-4, is GAGVSQSPSNKVTEKGKDVELRCDPISGHTALYWYRQSLGQGLEFLIYFQGNSAPDKSGLPSDRFSAERTGGSVSTLTIQRTQQEDSAVYLCASSLTGQGASEKLFFGSGTQLSVL.

V gene TRBV30 combines with J gene TRBJ2-2, with 10 bases aligning to TRBD2. Unmatched junction bases numbered 4, after V lost 2 bases and J lost 4 bases. This CDR3 spans 15 amino acids. CDR1 GTSNPN and CDR2 SVGIG come from the germline V gene (reference sequence). The CDR3 bases are TGTGCCTGGAGTATAAGACTAGCGGGCACCGGGGAGCTGTTTTTT. This sequence encodes CAWSIRLAGTGELFF.

The chain combines TRBV19 with TRBJ2-2, with 10 bases lining up with TRBD2. CDR3 length: 14 amino acids. V lost 6 bases, J lost 5 bases, and 3 bases stayed unmatched. Germline CDR1 LNHDA, CDR2 SQIVND (reference sequence). CDR3 loop: CASRLAGGTGELFF. The CDR3 DNA sequence: TGTGCCAGTAGGTTAGCGGGAGGAACCGGGGAGCTGTTTTTT. Full variable domain (remainder filled in from reference TRBV19 and TRBJ2-2): DGGITQSPKYLFRKEGQNVTLSCEQNLNHDAMYWYRQDPGQGLRLIYYSQIVNDFQKGDIAEGYSVSREKKESFPLTVTSAQKNPTAFYLCASRLAGGTGELFFGEGSRLTVL.

The gene calls are TRBV23-1 and TRBJ2-7; a weak D match, TRBD2 (5 bases). TRBV23-1 falls under the ORF class, with uncertain function. CDR3 length: 14 amino acids. V lost 11 bases and J 0 bases, leaving 17 bases between the germline ends. For the CDR3, the DNA is TGCGCCGGGGTCGGCGGGCAGAGCTCCTACGAGCAGTACTTC. Translation gives CAGVGGQSSYEQYF.

The rearrangement uses TRBV7-2 and TRBJ2-7, with D perhaps TRBD1 (6 bases). The germline CDR1 and CDR2 sequences are SGHTA and FQGNSA. There are 16 residues in the CDR3. The ends were cut back, 1 base at V and 3 bases at J, with 16 bases in the middle. CDR3 in DNA: TGTGCCAGCAGCTTAGGTTTAGACAGGACATTCTACGAGCAGTACTTC. Its protein is CASSLGLDRTFYEQYF.

This chain connects TRBV5-1 to TRBJ1-4; D perhaps matches TRBD1 (5 bases). V lost 4 bases, J lost 0 bases, and 16 bases lay in between. Germline lookup yields CDR1 SGHRS and CDR2 YFSETQ. The CDR3 has 17 residues. Written as DNA, the CDR3 is TGCGCCAGCAGCCCCGGGGGTTCGACTGCAACTAATGAAAAACTGTTTTTT. Its protein product is CASSPGGSTATNEKLFF. The whole variable domain, remainder taken from reference TRBV5-1 and TRBJ1-4, is KAGVTQTPRYLIKTRGQQVTLSCSPISGHRSVSWYQQTPGQGLQFLFEYFSETQRNKGNFPGRFSGRQFSNSRSEMNVSTLELGDSALYLCASSPGGSTATNEKLFFGSGTQLSVL.

The chain uses TRBV19 and TRBJ2-7, with D possibly being TRBD2 (6 bases). The ends were cut back, 4 bases at V and 3 bases at J, with 13 bases in the middle. The CDR3 is 14 residues long. The germline gives CDR1 LNHDA, CDR2 SQIVND (reference sequence). The CDR3 is CASSSGGALYEQYF. In nucleotides, the CDR3 is TGTGCCAGTAGTAGTGGCGGGGCTCTCTACGAGCAGTACTTC.

This chain links TRBV7-2 with TRBJ1-1, with TRBD1 matching over 10 bases. The CDR3 is 13 amino acids. Germline V lookup: CDR1 SGHTA, CDR2 FQGNSA. The V segment lost 3 bases and the J segment 13 bases; nucleotides outside the gene matches: 8. In DNA, the CDR3 is TGTGCCAGCAGCTTGACCCGGACAGGGGGTGTTTTCTTT. Its protein product is CASSLTRTGGVFF.

This rearrangement joins TRBV30 to TRBJ2-1; 13 bases align to TRBD2. Germline V lookup: CDR1 GTSNPN, CDR2 SVGIG (reference sequence). The J segment lost 9 bases and the V segment lost 5 bases, leaving 4 bases of the junction unmatched. The CDR3 is 13 amino acids. The DNA for the CDR3 is TGTGCCTGGGGGACTAGCGGGGTGAGTGAGCAGTTCTTC. Residues: CAWGTSGVSEQFF.